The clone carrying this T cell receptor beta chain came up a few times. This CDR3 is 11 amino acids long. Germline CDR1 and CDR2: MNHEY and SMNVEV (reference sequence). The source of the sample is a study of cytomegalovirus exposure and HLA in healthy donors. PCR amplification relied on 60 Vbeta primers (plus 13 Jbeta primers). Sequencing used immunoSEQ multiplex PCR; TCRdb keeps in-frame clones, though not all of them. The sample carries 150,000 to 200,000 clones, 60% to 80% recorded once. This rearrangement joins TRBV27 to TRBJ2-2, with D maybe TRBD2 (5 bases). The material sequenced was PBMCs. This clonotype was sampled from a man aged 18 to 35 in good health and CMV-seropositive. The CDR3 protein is CAKTRAGELFF. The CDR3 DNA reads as TGTGCTAAAACGAGGGCCGGGGAGCTGTTTTTT.